The sequence of this TCR beta chain was determined in a study of low-dose radiotherapy and immunotherapy resistance in tumors. CDR3 length: 14 residues. CDR1 is MNHEY and CDR2 is SVGEGT in the germline V gene. V was pared by 5 bases and J by 4 bases, with 8 bases of the junction left unmatched. In its sample, this clonotype was seen many times. Covering alpha and beta chains, TRAV- and TRBV-specific primers were used for the first-strand cDNA. With a constant-region primer and a V-primer adapter, TCRs were subjected to around 18 PCR cycles of amplification. TCRdb reprocessed the reads via MiXCR and lists one record per CDR3 protein. The sample lists 80,000 to 90,000 distinct CDR3 sequences, 15% to 20% occurring once. Time point meaning: before trial treatment.

This specimen was PBMCs, taken before treatment. The clonotype was recovered from a male donor with prostate cancer. The rearrangement links TRBV6-2 or TRBV6-3 to TRBJ2-7; 7 positions agree with TRBD1. In DNA, the CDR3 is TGTGCCAGCAGTGATACCGGGACAGCATACGAGCAGTACTTC. Translation gives CASSDTGTAYEQYF.